The 6 T cell receptor beta chains given below trace back to one sample, sequenced in a study of blood T cell repertoires in COVID-19. Generated by immunoSEQ multiplex PCR, the TCRdb table keeps only in-frame clones and is missing some. The sample lists about 130,000 clones, approximately 85% seen once, with around 4.1% in the top ten. The sample taken for sequencing was peripheral blood. Every receptor here comes from a human donor in a cohort sampled during active COVID-19.

The chain employs TRBV5-1 and TRBJ2-7, with 8 positions matching TRBD1. The CDR3 covers 14 residues. Germline V CDR1 and CDR2: SGHRS, YFSETQ. With V trimmed by 4 bases and J by 3 bases, 6 bases remained unmatched. The CDR3 loop reads CASSRNRGNYEQYF. The DNA of the CDR3 is TGCGCCAGCAGCAGAAACAGGGGGAACTACGAGCAGTACTTC.

The V and J genes are TRBV12-5 and TRBJ1-5; maybe TRBD1 (6 bases). Per germline, CDR1 LGHNT and CDR2 FRNRAP. Trimming pared 3 bases from V and 3 bases from J, leaving 15 bases between. The length of the CDR3 is 16 residues. CDR3 nucleotides: TGTGCTAGTGGTTTTTTCCGGGACATAACCAATCAGCCCCAGCATTTT. Translated, it gives CASGFFRDITNQPQHF.

This clone has a handful of counts. The chain couples TRBV30 to TRBJ1-5; D not certain. CDR3 length: 14 residues. Between the trimmed V and J ends, which lost 2 bases and 4 bases, there was a span of 12 bases. Germline loops: CDR1 GTSNPN, CDR2 SVGIG (reference sequence). The CDR3 DNA is TGTGCCTGGAGTTATGCATCGGGTAATCAGCCCCAGCATTTT. Its translation: CAWSYASGNQPQHF.

This clone was detected a few times. The CDR3 reads CASSWTDSSYEQYF. CDR3 DNA: TGTGCCAGCAGCTGGACCGACAGCTCCTACGAGCAGTACTTC. V usage is TRBV6-5 and J usage is TRBJ2-7; a possible D gene is TRBD1 (5 bases). V was pared by 6 bases and J by 0 bases, with 12 bases between. Germline assignment: CDR1 MNHEY and CDR2 SVGAGI. The CDR3 length is 14 residues.

The chain is built from TRBV5-6 and TRBJ2-7; D is possibly TRBD1 (5 bases). V was shortened by 0 bases and J by 6 bases, with 13 bases between the two germline ends. Looked up from germline, CDR1 is SGHDT and CDR2 is YYEEEE. The CDR3 is 14 residues long. The CDR3 here is CASSLDQGLGEQYV. The CDR3 DNA is TGTGCCAGCAGCTTGGATCAGGGCTTGGGCGAGCAGTACGTC.

The chain has TRBV11-3 and TRBJ1-1; no clear D. The CDR3 is 12 residues long. Deletions cut 7 bases from V and 0 bases from J, with 6 bases between. Germline CDR1 and CDR2: SGHNT and YENEEA. The CDR3 nucleotides are TGTGCCAGCAACTTCATGAACACTGAAGCTTTCTTT. Its translation: CASNFMNTEAFF.